These 30 T cell receptor beta chains originate from one sample sequenced in a study of T cells in Graves' hyperthyroidism and ophthalmopathy. RNA transcripts were the template for amplifying TCR beta CDR3 regions. HTBI primers were used for first-round RT-PCR of the TCR CDR3. TCRdb redid the calling of the multiplex PCR reads with MiXCR, one entry per CDR3 protein. The sample yields approximately 690,000 distinct CDR3 sequences, 13% to 15% seen once. Sequenced material: blood. These receptors all come from a woman between 50 and 59 years old with Graves' ophthalmopathy.

Worth noting for this clonotype: A read error may produce the germline difference seen at one junction end. The chain couples TRBV30 to TRBJ2-3, with D unclear. CDR3 size: 14 residues. Germline V gene lookup returns CDR1 GTSNPN and CDR2 SVGIG (reference sequence). The CDR3 DNA sequence: TGTGCCTGGAACGGACCTACACGCACGGATACGCAGTATTTT. Protein sequence: CAWNGPTRTDTQYF.

This clonotype has ten or more counts. The CDR3 protein is CSFSTAGGLTDTQYF. The CDR3 DNA reads as TGCAGCTTTTCGACGGCAGGGGGCTTAACAGATACGCAGTATTTT. V gene TRBV29-1 combines with J gene TRBJ2-3, with 8 bases fitting TRBD1. Germline loops: CDR1 SQVTM, CDR2 ANQGSEA. J gave up 3 bases and V 8 bases, and 13 bases lay outside the gene matches. The CDR3 has 15 residues.

The V gene is TRBV9, the J gene TRBJ1-5; 9 positions match TRBD1. The CDR3 loop spans 15 amino acids. The trim removed 0 bases at V and 6 bases at J, leaving 4 bases unmatched. In germline, CDR1 is SGDLS, CDR2 YYNGEE. In DNA, the CDR3 is TGTGCCAGCAGCGTAGGGGGGACAGGGCTTCAGCCCCAGCATTTT. It is translated as CASSVGGTGLQPQHF.

At least ten counts were recorded for this clonotype. J is TRBJ2-3 and V is TRBV7-9; 12 nucleotides line up with TRBD2. The germline V gene has CDR1 SEHNR and CDR2 FQNEAQ (reference sequence). J was trimmed by 8 bases and V by 3 bases; bases with no gene match: 6. The CDR3 has 15 amino acids. This CDR3 is CASSFLAGGPPTQYF. The CDR3 region has the DNA TGTGCCAGCAGCTTTCTAGCGGGAGGGCCGCCTACGCAGTATTTT.

As concerns this clonotype: This could be a read error, since a much larger clone is one nucleotide away. V usage is TRBV9 and J usage is TRBJ1-1, with TRBD1 as a possible D gene (5 bases). Germline CDR1 is SGDLS and CDR2 is YYNGEE. This CDR3 comprises 15 residues. CDR3 DNA sequence: TGTGCCAGCAGCGTAGAATCGAGGGCAGGGACTGAAGCTGTCTTT. As protein: CASSVESRAGTEAVF.

This clonotype was detected ten times or more. The chain joins TRBV20-1 to TRBJ2-7, with 10 bases fitting TRBD2. CDR1 is DFQATT and CDR2 is SNEGSKA in the germline V gene (reference sequence). V lost 5 bases and J lost 0; bases outside the gene matches: 4. The CDR3 spans 14 residues. The CDR3 coding sequence is TGCAGTGCTCTCCTAGCGGGAGACTCCTACGAGCAGTACTTC. It codes for CSALLAGDSYEQYF.

This clonotype has ten or more counts. The CDR3 region has the DNA TGTGCCAGCAGCCCCTTGCGGGGACAGGGGGCTGACAATGAGCAGTTCTTC. This sequence encodes CASSPLRGQGADNEQFF. V is TRBV7-9 and J is TRBJ2-1; 12 nucleotides agree with TRBD1. Germline loops: CDR1 SEHNR, CDR2 FQNEAQ (reference sequence). V lost 5 bases to trimming and J lost 5 bases; unmatched junction nucleotides: 10. This CDR3 contains 17 residues.

J is TRBJ2-1 and V is TRBV19; TRBD2 aligns across 12 bases. The CDR3 is made up of 15 amino acids. V shed 10 bases and J 4 bases; nucleotides not matched to a gene: 8. Looked up from germline, CDR1 is LNHDA and CDR2 is SQIVND (reference sequence). CDR3 protein: CATRATSGSYNEQFF. The CDR3 bases are TGTGCCACCCGGGCGACTAGCGGGAGTTACAATGAGCAGTTCTTC.

This clonotype was observed many times. The rearrangement joins TRBV4-1 to TRBJ2-7, with 8 bases identical to TRBD1. In germline, CDR1 is MGHRA, CDR2 YSYEKL. The length of the CDR3 is 14 residues. The J segment lost 3 bases and the V segment lost 4 bases, leaving 5 bases of the junction unmatched. In DNA form, the CDR3 reads TGCGCCAGCAGCCGGGCAGGGGGCGTCTACGAGCAGTACTTC. This gives the protein CASSRAGGVYEQYF.

This clonotype has a count of ten or more. The CDR3 region has the DNA TGCAGTGCTAGAGCAACCATCGGGACAGGGGGCGCTAGCACAGATACGCAGTATTTT. It is translated as CSARATIGTGGASTDTQYF. The chain recombines TRBV20-1 with TRBJ2-3; 12 nucleotides agree with TRBD1. Germline-derived CDR1 and CDR2 are DFQATT and SNEGSKA (reference sequence). V lost 1 base, J lost 0 bases, and 11 bases stayed unmatched. This CDR3 spans 19 amino acids.

This clonotype was seen many times. This chain connects TRBV7-2 to TRBJ2-7; 9 bases agree with TRBD1. CDR1 is SGHTA and CDR2 is FQGNSA in the germline V gene. The CDR3 spans 15 residues. Unmatched junction bases numbered 12, after V lost 5 bases and J lost 7 bases. This CDR3 reads CASSDRDRVLREQYF. The CDR3 DNA reads TGTGCCAGCAGCGACCGGGACAGGGTCTTAAGGGAGCAGTACTTC.

This clonotype has ten or more counts. CDR3 nucleotide sequence: TGCAGTGCTAGAGATCCCACAGGGTCGGGGTACGAGCAGTACTTC. This translates into CSARDPTGSGYEQYF. The chain couples TRBV20-1 to TRBJ2-7, with D maybe TRBD1 (6 bases). In germline, CDR1 is DFQATT, CDR2 SNEGSKA (reference sequence). Trimming removed 0 bases from V and 4 bases from J, with 16 bases in between. This CDR3 contains 15 residues.

This clonotype was picked up a small number of times. The junction departs from the called germline gene at one end, perhaps through a read error. This chain uses TRBV5-4 with TRBJ2-1; 7 nucleotides line up with TRBD1. The V gene's germline CDR1 is SGHNT and CDR2 YYREEE (reference sequence). This CDR3 contains 15 residues. CDR3 nucleotides: TGTGCCACGCGACAGGGCTGGCTAGTCTACGATGAGCAGTTCTTC. It codes for CATRQGWLVYDEQFF.

This clonotype has at least ten counts. The chain has TRBV11-3 and TRBJ1-1; D is unclear. The CDR3 has 15 residues. Germline CDR1 is SGHNT and CDR2 is YENEEA. Trimming stripped 1 base from V and 0 bases from J, with 9 bases between. CDR3 in amino acids: CASSLGGQVNTEAFF. In DNA, the CDR3 is TGTGCCAGCAGCTTAGGAGGCCAAGTGAACACTGAAGCTTTCTTT.

This clonotype was observed at least ten times. This sequence joins TRBV2 and TRBJ2-7, with a possible D match to TRBD1 (6 bases). The CDR3 has 14 amino acids. Trimming removed 0 bases from V and 4 bases from J, with 10 bases in between. Looked up from germline, CDR1 is SNHLY and CDR2 is FYNNEI. CDR3 sequence reads: CASSEAGQPYEQYF. Written as DNA, the CDR3 is TGTGCCAGCAGTGAAGCCGGACAGCCGTACGAGCAGTACTTC. Filled out from reference TRBV2 and TRBJ2-7, the complete variable domain reads EPEVTQTPSHQVTQMGQEVILRCVPISNHLYFYWYRQILGQKVEFLVSFYNNEISEKSEIFDDQFSVERPDGSNFTLKIRSTKLEDSAMYFCASSEAGQPYEQYFGPGTRLTVT.

The sample holds many counts of this clonotype. V and J are TRBV7-3 and TRBJ2-7; TRBD1 agrees at 8 bases. Germline values: CDR1 SGHTA, CDR2 FQGTGA. The CDR3 has 16 amino acids. The junction had 9 bases not matched to a gene; V was cut back by 5 bases and J by 0 bases. As DNA, the CDR3 is TGTGCCAGCAGCCTATCTTTCGGACAGGGCTCCTACGAGCAGTACTTC. Amino acids: CASSLSFGQGSYEQYF.

At least ten counts were recorded for this clonotype. The gene calls are TRBV7-9 and TRBJ2-2; TRBD2 is a possible D gene (5 bases). V was trimmed by 1 base and J by 5 bases, leaving 8 bases between them. This CDR3 is built from 14 residues. Germline-derived CDR1 and CDR2 are SEHNR and FQNEAQ (reference sequence). DNA for the CDR3: TGTGCCAGCAGCTTAGTCGGGGAAACCGGGGAGCTGTTTTTT. Protein sequence: CASSLVGETGELFF. The variable domain in full, completed from reference TRBV7-9 and TRBJ2-2, reads DTGVSQNPRHKITKRGQNVTFRCDPISEHNRLYWYRQTLGQGPEFLTYFQNEAQLEKSRLLSDRFSAERPKGSFSTLEIQRTEQGDSAMYLCASSLVGETGELFFGEGSRLTVL.

At least ten counts were recorded for this clonotype. CDR3 region: CSARGKAGDTYEQYF. CDR3 bases: TGCAGTGCTAGGGGGAAAGCGGGAGATACCTACGAGCAGTACTTC. V gene TRBV20-1 combines with J gene TRBJ2-7; 8 positions match TRBD2. CDR1 is DFQATT and CDR2 is SNEGSKA in the germline V gene (reference sequence). Losses at the gene ends were 3 bases for V and 2 bases for J; bases not matched to a gene: 9. The length of the CDR3 is 15 residues.

This clonotype was observed many times. The chain couples TRBV11-2 to TRBJ1-1; D remains ambiguous. This CDR3 spans 12 amino acids. Trimming shortened V by 0 bases and J by 4 bases, and 3 bases separated the two germline ends. Looked up from germline, CDR1 is SGHAT and CDR2 is FQNNGV. CDR3 nucleotides: TGTGCCAGCAGCTTAGATGCCACTGAAGCTTTCTTT. This codes for CASSLDATEAFF.

This chain uses TRBV20-1 with TRBJ2-1; 10 bases are shared with TRBD2. In germline, CDR1 is DFQATT, CDR2 SNEGSKA (reference sequence). This CDR3 contains 15 residues. With 0 bases clipped from V and 7 bases from J, the junction kept 6 bases outside the gene matches. In DNA, the CDR3 is TGCAGTGCTAGAGACGCTAGCGGGAGTCCGAATGAGCAGTTCTTC. Its protein product is CSARDASGSPNEQFF.

The genes are TRBV19 and TRBJ2-2; 7 nucleotides agree with TRBD2. J lost 0 bases, V lost 7 bases, and 2 bases had no gene match. The CDR3 is 14 residues long. CDR1 is LNHDA, CDR2 SQIVND, per germline (reference sequence). Here the CDR3 DNA reads TGTGCCAGTACTAGCGGACCGAACACCGGGGAGCTGTTTTTT. This sequence encodes CASTSGPNTGELFF.

This clonotype appeared a few times. The chain links TRBV27 to TRBJ2-2; D unclear. V dropped 10 bases and J dropped 1 base, with 19 bases sitting between them. The germline V gene has CDR1 MNHEY and CDR2 SMNVEV (reference sequence). This CDR3 has 16 residues. This chain's CDR3 is CATSRVGLQNTGELFF. DNA for the CDR3: TGTGCCACCAGCAGAGTAGGGCTTCAGAACACCGGGGAGCTGTTTTTT.

This clonotype showed up many times. The J gene is TRBJ1-5, the V gene TRBV5-1; D not resolved. The germline V and J ends were trimmed by 0 bases and 5 bases, with 15 bases remaining between them. This CDR3 comprises 16 residues. Germline V gene data show CDR1 as SGHRS and CDR2 as YFSETQ. CDR3 DNA: TGCGCCAGCAGCTTGGTTCATCCTGGATTACATCAGCCCCAGCATTTT. As protein: CASSLVHPGLHQPQHF.

This clonotype was picked up many times. The chain has TRBV3-1 and TRBJ1-5; D call uncertain. The CDR3 extends over 13 amino acids. The germline V gene has CDR1 LGHDT and CDR2 YNNKEL (reference sequence). The V gene lost 0 bases and the J gene lost 6 bases, with 6 bases spanning the gap. The CDR3 region is CASSQDWAQPQHF. The CDR3 DNA sequence: TGTGCCAGCAGCCAAGATTGGGCTCAGCCCCAGCATTTT.

Comment on this clonotype: A much larger clone differs from this one at a single base, so this may be a read error. The genes are TRBV28 and TRBJ1-5; TRBD1 might be the D (6 bases). V gave up 6 bases and J gave up 5 bases, with 17 bases separating them. Per germline, CDR1 MDHEN and CDR2 SYDVKM. The CDR3 has 15 residues. CDR3 residues: CASSLSDRLYQPQHF. CDR3 in DNA: TGTGCCAGCAGCCTCAGTGACAGGCTTTATCAGCCCCAGCATTTT.

Notes on this clonotype: A clone one base away is much larger, so this may be a read error. V and J are TRBV29-1 and TRBJ2-5; D call uncertain. The germline gives CDR1 SQVTM, CDR2 ANQGSEA. The CDR3 sequence is 9 residues long. This CDR3 is CSTQEAQYF. DNA for the CDR3: TGCAGCACCCAAGAGGCCCAGTACTTC. Filled out from reference TRBV29-1 and TRBJ2-5, the complete variable domain reads SAVISQKPSRDICQRGTSLTIQCQVDSQVTMMFWYRQQPGQSLTLIATANQGSEATYESGFVIDKFPISRPNLTFSTLTVSNMSPEDSSIYLCSTQEAQYFGPGTRLLVL.

In this sample, this clonotype turned up many times. The chain is built from TRBV5-1 and TRBJ1-2; D may be TRBD1 (5 bases). CDR1 is SGHRS, CDR2 YFSETQ, per germline. The CDR3 is made up of 14 amino acids. Trimming cost V 2 bases and J 4 bases, with 12 bases left between them. The CDR3 DNA reads as TGCGCCAGCAGCTTTGCAGGGTCGGTCTATGGCTACACCTTC. Amino acid sequence: CASSFAGSVYGYTF.

This clonotype was picked up one time. V and J are TRBV7-9 and TRBJ1-2; unclear D gene. Germline CDR1 and CDR2: SEHNR and FQNEAQ (reference sequence). The CDR3 sequence is 17 residues long. Trimming stripped 1 base from V and 0 bases from J, with 15 bases between. The CDR3 DNA follows: TGTGCCAGCAGCTTAGTTTCGCTAAGGTGGGCTAACTATGGCTACACCTTC. Its protein product is CASSLVSLRWANYGYTF.

In DNA form, the CDR3 reads TGTGCCAGCAGTTCTAGCGGGAGTTGGAATGAGCAGTTCTTC. Amino acids: CASSSSGSWNEQFF. V and J are TRBV28 and TRBJ2-1; TRBD2 matches 10 bases. The germline CDR1 and CDR2 sequences are MDHEN and SYDVKM. The CDR3 sequence is 14 residues long. V lost 4 bases, J lost 7 bases, and 4 bases stayed unmatched.

The genes are TRBV7-9 and TRBJ1-3; 7 bases match TRBD1. Germline V CDR1 and CDR2: SEHNR, FQNEAQ (reference sequence). CDR3 length: 17 amino acids. V shed 5 bases and J 0 bases; nucleotides not matched to a gene: 10. CDR3 nucleotide sequence: TGTGCCAGCAGCACCAACAGGGGACCCAGCTCTGGAAACACCATATATTTT. Its protein product is CASSTNRGPSSGNTIYF.